The clone carrying this T cell receptor beta chain was detected ten times or more. The target antigen is unknown. TCRdb re-derived calls from the 5' RACE reads in MiXCR, one entry per CDR3 protein. The table shows tens of thousands of distinct CDR3 sequences, with about 6% occurring only once. Trimming stripped 4 bases from V and 1 base from J, with 8 bases between. CDR3 length equals 14 residues. CDR1 and CDR2 (germline): SEHNR, FQNEAQ (reference sequence). Time point noted: sample taken at primary tumor resection. This sample is drawn from a study of spatial heterogeneity in lung cancer. The study's findings and limits: Mutation tallies in tumors tracked expanded intratumoral alpha and beta TCR counts.

The starting material was lung tumor tissue, obtained at surgery. The origin of this receptor is a male donor with early-stage non-small cell lung cancer. V usage is TRBV7-9 and J usage is TRBJ2-1, with TRBD1 as a possible D gene (6 bases). DNA of the CDR3: TGTGCCAGCAGCTACACAGGGTCCTACAATGAGCAGTTCTTC. It yields the protein CASSYTGSYNEQFF.